Listed below are T cell receptor beta chains from one sample, sequenced in a study of blood T cell repertoires in COVID-19. Profiling relied on immunoSEQ multiplex PCR, and the TCRdb table lists in-frame clones only, not all of them. The data show hundreds of thousands of clones, about 88% seen once. Sequencing was done on a sample of peripheral blood. All receptors come from a woman aged 35 to 49 who had recovered from COVID-19. The CDR3 runs from the conserved cysteine through the conserved F or W. A D gene is named only where the DNA matches it firmly. Not every row has a clone size; where given, it reads once, few, many or a size class.

V gene	J gene	D gene	clone size	CDR3 DNA	CDR3 protein
TRBV18	TRBJ1-1	TRBD1	NA	TGTGCCAGCTCACCAGGACAGGGGGTGGCGGGGAACACTGAAGCTTTCTTT	CASSPGQGVAGNTEAFF
TRBV19	TRBJ1-3	NA	NA	TGTGCCAGTGGGGCCGGGGGGCGGTCTGGAAACACCATATATTTT	CASGAGGRSGNTIYF
TRBV6-1	TRBJ1-2	NA	once	TGTGCCAGCAGTGAGCCCCGAGACTCTCTCTATGGCTACACCTTC	CASSEPRDSLYGYTF
TRBV19	TRBJ1-2	NA	once	TGTGCCAGCGGACATACTAACTATGGCTACACCTTC	CASGHTNYGYTF
TRBV27	TRBJ2-1	TRBD1	NA	TGTGCCAGCAGTTTAGGACAGGGGATGTACAATGAGCAGTTCTTC	CASSLGQGMYNEQFF
TRBV5-1	TRBJ2-5	NA	NA	TGCGCCAGCAGGGGGGGGGCAGGGACCAGCCAAGAGACCCAGTACTTC	CASRGGAGTSQETQYF
TRBV7-9	TRBJ2-1	TRBD2	NA	TGTGCCAGCAGCGTATCCGGGACTAGCGGCAATGAGCAGTTCTTC	CASSVSGTSGNEQFF
TRBV5-6	TRBJ1-2	NA	NA	TGTGCCAGCAGCCGGACAGACTATGGCTACACCTTC	CASSRTDYGYTF
TRBV15	TRBJ2-7	TRBD1	NA	TGTGCCACTTCACAGCCGGGACAGGGAATTTACGAGCAGTACTTC	CATSQPGQGIYEQYF
TRBV12-3/TRBV12-4	TRBJ1-5	NA	NA	TGTGCCAGCAGGCCCGCGGGGGAACAGCCCCAGCATTTT	CASRPAGEQPQHF
TRBV7-2	TRBJ2-7	NA	NA	TGTGCCAGCAGCTTAGAGAAGAGCTCCTACGAGCAGTACTTC	CASSLEKSSYEQYF
TRBV9	TRBJ2-3	NA	NA	TGTGCCAGCAGCGTAGCCCTGACAGCAACTAGCACAGATACGCAGTATTTT	CASSVALTATSTDTQYF
TRBV6-5	TRBJ2-7	NA	NA	TGTGCCAGCAGTTACAGTCTGGAGGAGTCCTACGAGCAGTACTTC	CASSYSLEESYEQYF
TRBV4-3	TRBJ2-7	NA	once	TGCGCCAGCAGCCAAGATGCGTCCTACGAGCAGTACTTC	CASSQDASYEQYF
TRBV9	TRBJ1-5	NA	NA	TGTGCCAGCAGCGTCGACCCCCGGGGGGACGATCAGCCCCAGCATTTT	CASSVDPRGDDQPQHF
TRBV5-8	TRBJ2-7	TRBD2	NA	TGTGCCAGCAGCTCGATCTCGGGGGGCTACGAGCAGTACTTC	CASSSISGGYEQYF
TRBV10-3	TRBJ1-5	NA	NA	TGTGCCATCAGCCCGACTAATCAGCCCCAGCATTTT	CAISPTNQPQHF
TRBV5-1	TRBJ2-7	TRBD2	NA	TGCGCCAGCAGCCGGGGGGGCAGCTCCTACGAGCAGTACTTC	CASSRGGSSYEQYF
TRBV7-3	TRBJ2-3	TRBD2	NA	TGTGCCAGCAGCAGATTAGCGGGAGTTGGATTGGATACGCAGTATTTT	CASSRLAGVGLDTQYF
TRBV30	TRBJ2-2	NA	NA	TGTGCCTGGAGAAGGTGGGGGGGCGGCACCGGGGAGCTGTTTTTT	CAWRRWGGGTGELFF
TRBV2	TRBJ2-2	NA	once	TGTGCCAGCAGTGTGGGGACAGGCGGGGGCACCGGGGAGCTGTTTTTT	CASSVGTGGGTGELFF
TRBV30	TRBJ2-7	NA	NA	TGTGCCTGGAGTTCAAGTACTAGCACCGAGCAGTACTTC	CAWSSSTSTEQYF
TRBV18	TRBJ2-2	TRBD1	NA	TGTGCCAGCTCCCAACGAATAGGACAGGGGACCGGGGAGCTGTTTTTT	CASSQRIGQGTGELFF
TRBV6-5	TRBJ1-6	NA	once	TGTGCCAGCAGCTCCCAGGGTTTTACACCCCTCCACTTT	CASSSQGFTPLHF
TRBV27	TRBJ1-5	TRBD1	NA	TGTGCCAGCAGTCGACAGGGGGACAATCAGCCCCAGCATTTT	CASSRQGDNQPQHF
TRBV6-6	TRBJ1-4	NA	NA	TGTGCCGGGCGGACAGAACGAAATGAAAAACTGTTTTTT	CAGRTERNEKLFF
TRBV5-1	TRBJ1-2	TRBD1	NA	TGCGCCAGCAGCTCGGGACAGCCCTTCTATGGCTACACCTTC	CASSSGQPFYGYTF
TRBV6-1	TRBJ1-2	TRBD1	NA	TGTGCCAGCAGTGAAAAGCTAGGACAGGGCTATGGCTACACCTTC	CASSEKLGQGYGYTF
TRBV15	TRBJ1-4	NA	NA	TGTGCCACCAGCAGAGAGGCGGGACTTAGGAAAAAACTGTTTTTT	CATSREAGLRKKLFF
TRBV28	TRBJ2-5	TRBD1	once	TGTGCCAGCAGTTTAGTCGGGACAGGGGCAGAGACCCAGTACTTC	CASSLVGTGAETQYF
TRBV6-6	TRBJ1-2	NA	NA	TGTGCCAGCAGTAGCCAGGGTAATGGCTACACCTTC	CASSSQGNGYTF
TRBV3-1/TRBV3-2	TRBJ2-7	TRBD1	NA	TGTGCCAGCGGGACAGAACGAAGCTACGAGCAGTACTTC	CASGTERSYEQYF
TRBV19	TRBJ1-5	NA	few	TGTGCCAGTAGTATAGACAGTAGCAATCAGCCCCAGCATTTT	CASSIDSSNQPQHF
TRBV24-1	TRBJ1-2	NA	NA	TGTGCCACCAGTGGTAGGACAGTTAGCTATGGCTACACCTTC	CATSGRTVSYGYTF
TRBV18	TRBJ2-2	TRBD1	NA	TGTGCCAGCTCACCGGGACAGGGGATCACCGGGGAGCTGTTTTTT	CASSPGQGITGELFF
TRBV7-2	TRBJ2-5	NA	NA	TGTGCCAGCAGCTATCCGGGACTCCCGGCCCGAGAGACCCAGTACTTC	CASSYPGLPARETQYF
TRBV6-5	TRBJ2-3	NA	NA	TGTGCCAGCAGTTACGTGGGGCGCATGTATTTT	CASSYVGRMYF
TRBV29-1	TRBJ2-1	NA	NA	TGCAGCGTCGGGACAACCGAGTACAATGAGCAGTTCTTC	CSVGTTEYNEQFF
TRBV5-5	TRBJ2-5	NA	NA	TGTGCCAGCAGCCTGGGGGTAGCGGACTTAGGGGCCCAGTACTTC	CASSLGVADLGAQYF
TRBV7-2	TRBJ2-5	TRBD1	NA	TGTGCCAGCAAACGGACAGGGAACCAAGAGACCCAGTACTTC	CASKRTGNQETQYF
TRBV4-1	TRBJ2-1	TRBD2	NA	TGCGCCAGCAGCAGGATAGCGGGAGAGTCTGATGAGCAGTTCTTC	CASSRIAGESDEQFF
TRBV12-3/TRBV12-4	TRBJ2-7	NA	NA	TGTGCCAGCAGCCGCGAAACCTACGAGCAGTACTTC	CASSRETYEQYF